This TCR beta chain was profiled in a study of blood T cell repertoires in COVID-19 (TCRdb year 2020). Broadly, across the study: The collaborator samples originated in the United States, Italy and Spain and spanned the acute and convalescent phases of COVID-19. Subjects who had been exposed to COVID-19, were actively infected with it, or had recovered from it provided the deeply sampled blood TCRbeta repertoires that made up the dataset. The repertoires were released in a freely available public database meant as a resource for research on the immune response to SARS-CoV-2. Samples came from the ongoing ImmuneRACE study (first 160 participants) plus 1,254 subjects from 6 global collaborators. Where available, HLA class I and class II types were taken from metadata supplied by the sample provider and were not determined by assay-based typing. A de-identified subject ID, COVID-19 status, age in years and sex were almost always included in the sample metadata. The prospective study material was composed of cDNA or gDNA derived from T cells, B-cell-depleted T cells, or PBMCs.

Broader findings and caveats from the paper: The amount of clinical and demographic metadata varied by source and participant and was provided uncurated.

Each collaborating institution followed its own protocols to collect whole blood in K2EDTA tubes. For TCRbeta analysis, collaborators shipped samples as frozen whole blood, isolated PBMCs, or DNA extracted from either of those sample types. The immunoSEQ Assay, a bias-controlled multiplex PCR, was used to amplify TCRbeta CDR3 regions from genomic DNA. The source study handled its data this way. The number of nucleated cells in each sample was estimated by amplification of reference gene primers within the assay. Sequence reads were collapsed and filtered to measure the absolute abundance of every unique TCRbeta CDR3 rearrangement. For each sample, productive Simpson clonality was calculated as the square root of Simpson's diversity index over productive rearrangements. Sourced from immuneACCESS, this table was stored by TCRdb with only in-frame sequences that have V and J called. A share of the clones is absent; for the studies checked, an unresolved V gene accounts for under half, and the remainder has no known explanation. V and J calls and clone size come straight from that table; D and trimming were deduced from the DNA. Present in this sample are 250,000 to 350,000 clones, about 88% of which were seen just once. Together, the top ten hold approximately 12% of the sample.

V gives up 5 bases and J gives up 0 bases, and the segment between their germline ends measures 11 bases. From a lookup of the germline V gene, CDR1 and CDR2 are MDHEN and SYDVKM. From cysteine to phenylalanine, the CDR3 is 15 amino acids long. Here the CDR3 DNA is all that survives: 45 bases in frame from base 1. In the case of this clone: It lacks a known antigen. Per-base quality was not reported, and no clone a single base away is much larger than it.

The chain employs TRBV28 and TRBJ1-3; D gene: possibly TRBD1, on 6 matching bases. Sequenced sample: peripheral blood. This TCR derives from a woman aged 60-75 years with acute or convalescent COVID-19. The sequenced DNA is TGTGCCAGCAGTGGGGACAACTACTCTGGAAACACCATATATTTT. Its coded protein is CASSGDNYSGNTIYF.